The entry below describes one T cell receptor (beta chain). The sample originates from a study of glioma-infiltrating T cells after dendritic cell vaccination. Study as a whole: Autologous tumor lysate was loaded overnight onto monocyte-derived dendritic cells grown seven to eight days with IL-4 and GM-CSF.

Only patients with spare fresh-frozen tumor and over two years of follow-up were included. Primers: 60 V beta forward and 13 J beta reverse. Profiling relied on immunoSEQ multiplex PCR, and the TCRdb table lists in-frame clones only, not all of them. Of around 89,000 clones in the sample, about nine tenths were seen once. CDR1 is SGHTA and CDR2 is FQGTGA in the germline V gene. The CDR3 spans 15 residues. V lost 1 base and J 4 bases, leaving 8 bases between the germline ends. Sequencing was performed on blood, taken before dendritic cell vaccination. This TCR was recovered from a human donor with glioblastoma. The chain is built from TRBV7-3 and TRBJ1-6; no reliable D call. Written as DNA, the CDR3 is TGTGCCAGCAGCTTAAGCCCAGAATATAATTCACCCCTCCACTTT. Translated, it gives CASSLSPEYNSPLHF.